The entry that follows covers one T cell receptor (beta chain) sequence. This clone was counted a single time. The antigen it binds to is not known. The record has no base qualities; no much larger clone is one base away. V is clipped by 7 bases and J by 0 bases, and the sequence between their germline boundaries is 16 bases long. The germline V gene supplies CDR1 SQVTM and CDR2 ANQGSEA. The CDR3 starts with the cysteine, ends with the phenylalanine, and has 14 residues. The DNA shown is the 42-base CDR3, in frame from base 1. This sample is drawn from a study of cytomegalovirus exposure and HLA in healthy donors (dated by TCRdb to about 2017). Looking at the study overall: In an earlier analysis of some 550 of the donors, 276 Gb of sequence data and about 110 million unique TCR beta sequences from 150 million to 200 million T cells were reported. An early release that covered several hundred HLA-typed donors contained approximately 320 gigabases of sequencing data and 70 million to 100 million unique TCR sequences. The genetic ancestry cluster associated with self-reported Caucasian donors included 70% to 85% of the approximately 410 genotyped donors. The study aimed to test whether cataloging public T cell receptors could reveal signatures of past pathogen exposure. The study used immunosequencing to profile the T cell repertoires of hundreds of subjects and linked those repertoires to cytomegalovirus serostatus. A separate validation cohort of 100 to 150 different subjects was used in addition to the approximately 700-subject first cohort. To predict cytomegalovirus infection status, the study brought together high-throughput TCR immunosequencing, statistical association of individual TCRs with disease status, and machine learning. A later analysis re-analyzed previously published TCR beta repertoires from roughly 630 donors and added high-resolution HLA genotyping to study TCR occurrence patterns. Rather than drawing on any new phenotypic data, the later analysis identified candidate immune exposures from TCR beta sequences and the way those sequences occurred across donors. In an earlier analysis of 550 to 700 of the donors, high-throughput TCR beta sequencing was used to judge whether each TCR beta V gene segment behaved as functional or pseudogenic. Donor age, sex, ethnicity and CMV serostatus were compiled together with the repertoire data. Genome-wide SNP genotypes for about three fifths of the roughly 700 donors were used in a later genetic analysis, which treated that subset as a discovery cohort. All discovery cohort repertoires had been generated using a single sequencing platform. HLA typing included class I and class II loci at four-digit resolution. Typing coverage varied by locus: 629-630 donors for A, B, C, DRB1 and DQB1; about 520 for DQA1; around 610 for DPA1; approximately 490 for DPB1. Several DR-DQ haplotypes were handled as single units for association and clustering, since linkage in the cohort was strong. Across 398 genotyped donors of the cohort, an average of about 200,000 unique TCR beta nucleotide sequences per donor were sequenced, and around 19% of those sequences were non-productive. Findings and caveats that apply to the study as a whole: In a later genetic analysis, fewer N-insertions in productive TCRs were reported among donors in an Asian-associated ancestry cluster than the roughly 710-donor mean. The authors suggested that the approach could potentially be extended to other disease states and immunological phenotypes. Specific HLA alleles were associated with more than 15,000 TCR beta sequences at a false discovery rate of 0.05 in a later analysis. Assigning TCR associations to individual alleles was difficult when HLA alleles, especially DR and DQ, strongly co-occurred. The classifier was reported to diagnose cytomegalovirus status with high specificity and sensitivity in both the original and validation cohorts. In a later analysis, TCR association rates were found to vary across HLA loci, with the most associated TCRs seen for DRB1 alleles and the fewest for HLA-C alleles. A later genetic analysis associated a missense DCLRE1C variant with V-gene and J-gene trimming of TCR beta chains, and an independent cohort replicated the association. In vitro tests confirmed that a few of the cytomegalovirus-associated TCR beta chains recognize cytomegalovirus antigens. Because HLA typing was unavailable for some donors at each locus, only the typed subset was used in association tests. The 87-base-pair reads could not distinguish some IMGT-functional V segments, including TRBV6-2 and TRBV6-3, so those segments were excluded. The sequencing pipeline was judged likely to have produced a cluster of highly shared sequence variants as a technical artifact. Most CMV-associated TCR beta chains appeared to be HLA-restricted in a later analysis, and the HLA associations seemed to be driven largely by CMV exposure. For the cohort, immune exposure information was limited to CMV serostatus. A later analysis reported that several top co-occurrence clusters appeared linked to parvovirus B19, influenza, CMV and Epstein-Barr virus. Because counts were too low, 15 to 20 rarely observed V segments, including chromosome 9 orphons, were excluded from the earlier analysis of several hundred of the donors. Broadly in line with IMGT annotations, most TCR beta V segments showed up in productive rearrangements about 87% or about 30% of the time in an earlier analysis of several hundred of the donors. A further reported finding was that TCR beta sequences accurately predicted the HLA-A and HLA-B alleles for most subjects in the first cohort. Correlated functional status among segregating V segments might be attributable to linkage disequilibrium, but an unknown experimental factor could not be ruled out. The study listed 164 TCR beta chains as associated with cytomegalovirus. In this cohort, only TCR beta chains were sequenced, and detectable features were limited by the absence of alpha or paired-chain data. Most TCR sequences were observed very rarely across donors, whereas some public TCRs were present in many individuals. Roughly uniform sequencing depth across donors was assumed in presence/absence analyses, although this assumption may not hold. Compared with equally common non-associated chains, HLA-associated TCR beta chains in a later analysis were more clonally expanded and had lower generation probabilities.

Receptors were amplified or captured by the immunoSEQ multiplex PCR assay. For the multiplex PCR, a mixture combining 60 forward primers for TCR Vbeta segments and 13 reverse primers for TCR Jbeta segments was used. The CDR3 region of rearranged TCR beta genes was amplified from genomic DNA by a multiplex PCR assay. On the Illumina HiSeq System, the amplified TCR beta libraries were sequenced as 87-base-pair reads. The published analysis was carried out like this. Across the roughly 700 repertoires, a later analysis counted roughly 77 million unique TCR beta chains, 9.5 million to 13 million of which were shared by at least two donors. A nearest-neighbor algorithm error-corrected the raw reads and collapsed the reads into unique sequences, merging closely related sequences to remove PCR and sequencing errors. CDR3 sequences were aligned to IMGT reference sequences to assign V, D and J gene segments. For a sequence to be retained, a match of at least six nucleotides was required to both a V gene segment and a J gene segment. A rearrangement was called productive if the CDR3 had no stop codons and remained in frame with V and J, and every other rearrangement was called non-productive. CDR3 was defined according to IMGT convention as the region running from the second conserved V-encoded cysteine to the conserved J-encoded phenylalanine. Sequences without an unambiguous match to a single V gene segment were excluded from the earlier analysis of 450 to 650 of the donors. In an earlier analysis of a few hundred of the donors, a V segment was called functional when productive rearrangements were above 56.7%, and segregating when the standard deviation between donors exceeded 5%. A statistical classification framework was developed to diagnose cytomegalovirus status using the catalog of TCR beta chain sequences. In a later analysis, V and J genes were assigned by comparing TCR nucleotide sequences against IMGT/GENE-DB human TR gene sequences. A later analysis assigned CDR3 sequences and most-parsimonious VDJ recombination scenarios with the TCRdist pipeline. In a later analysis, each TCR beta chain was defined by its CDR3 amino acid sequence together with its V-gene family, and reads lacking a unique V-gene family were excluded. In a later analysis, 500 to 700 highly shared, low-generation-probability nucleotide sequences were removed to address suspected cross-contamination and a sequencing artifact. In a later analysis, a clonal expansion index for each public chain was calculated from normalized within-repertoire ranks of inferred template counts. In a later analysis, generation probabilities were computed using a VDJ recombination model fitted to out-of-frame rearrangements, and the results were checked against IGoR. In a later analysis, hypergeometric tests were used to score TCR-TCR, TCR-HLA and TCR-CMV co-occurrence, with a repertoire-size bias correction applied to TCR pairs. False discovery rates were estimated in a later analysis by permuting HLA or CMV assignments 20 times. In a later analysis, co-occurring TCRs were grouped using DBSCAN, with TCRdist sequence similarity added in when clustering inside HLA-allele-positive subsets. Repertoires with fewer than 30,000 or more than 120,000 public chains, plus five repertoires with anomalous nucleotide sharing, were excluded from co-occurrence clustering. The table comes from immuneACCESS by way of TCRdb, which keeps in-frame sequences with V and J called. Part of the clones is missing from these tables; in studies checked, under half for an unresolved V gene and the rest for unknown reasons. V and J calls and clone size are given by that table; D and trimming were obtained from the DNA. The sample includes some 190,000 clones, with 87% observed a single time. About 1.1% of the sample lies in the top ten.

The cohort consisted of some 670 healthy bone marrow donors. At the time of sampling, all cohort members were nominally healthy, though unrecorded immune exposures were likely present. The donor was CMV seronegative and was included in the group of around 320 seronegative cohort members. Every donor gave a peripheral blood sample, and the peripheral blood mononuclear cells from that sample were used for TCR beta sequencing. The Qiagen DNeasy Blood Extraction Kit was used to extract genomic DNA from the blood cell samples. This sequence uses TRBV29-1 and TRBJ2-7, with a tentative D gene TRBD1 over 6 matching bases. The sequenced sample was PBMCs. The sequence was collected from a boy aged 2 to 10 in good health and CMV-seronegative. CDR3 sequence: CSASRGGSSYEQYF. Here is the DNA: TGCAGCGCGAGCAGGGGTGGAAGCTCCTACGAGCAGTACTTC.